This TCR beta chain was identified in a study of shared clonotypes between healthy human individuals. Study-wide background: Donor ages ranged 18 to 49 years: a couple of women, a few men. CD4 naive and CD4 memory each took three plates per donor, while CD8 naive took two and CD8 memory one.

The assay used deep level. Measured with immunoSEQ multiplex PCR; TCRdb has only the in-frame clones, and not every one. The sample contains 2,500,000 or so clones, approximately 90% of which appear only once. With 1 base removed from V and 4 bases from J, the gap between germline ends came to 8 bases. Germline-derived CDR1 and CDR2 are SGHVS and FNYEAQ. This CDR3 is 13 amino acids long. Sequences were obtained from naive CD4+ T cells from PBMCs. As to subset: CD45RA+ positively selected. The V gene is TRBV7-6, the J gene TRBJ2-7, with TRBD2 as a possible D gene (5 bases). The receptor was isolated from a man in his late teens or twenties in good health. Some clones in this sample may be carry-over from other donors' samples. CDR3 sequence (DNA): TGTGCCAGCAGCTTAGGAGGGCAGTACGAGCAGTACTTC. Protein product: CASSLGGQYEQYF.